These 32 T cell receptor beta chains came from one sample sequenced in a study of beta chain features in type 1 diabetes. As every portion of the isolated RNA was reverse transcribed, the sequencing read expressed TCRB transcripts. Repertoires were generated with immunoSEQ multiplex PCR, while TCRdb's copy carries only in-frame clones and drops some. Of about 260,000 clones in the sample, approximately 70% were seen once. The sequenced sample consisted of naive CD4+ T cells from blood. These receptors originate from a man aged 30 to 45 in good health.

This CDR3 is CASSPGTVSYEQYF. In DNA, the CDR3 is TGTGCCAGCAGCCCCGGGACAGTCTCCTACGAGCAGTACTTC. The rearrangement links TRBV7-9 to TRBJ2-7; the match to TRBD1 covers 7 bases. The V and J ends lost 5 bases and 0 bases, in that order; junction bases with no gene match: 4. This CDR3 region has 14 residues. Germline assignment: CDR1 SEHNR and CDR2 FQNEAQ (reference sequence).

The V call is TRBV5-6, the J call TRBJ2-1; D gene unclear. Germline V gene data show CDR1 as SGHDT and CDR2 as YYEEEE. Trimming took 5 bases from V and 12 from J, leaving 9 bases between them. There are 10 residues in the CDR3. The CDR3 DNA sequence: TGTGCCAGCAGTGGCCCGGGGCAGTTCTTC. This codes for CASSGPGQFF.

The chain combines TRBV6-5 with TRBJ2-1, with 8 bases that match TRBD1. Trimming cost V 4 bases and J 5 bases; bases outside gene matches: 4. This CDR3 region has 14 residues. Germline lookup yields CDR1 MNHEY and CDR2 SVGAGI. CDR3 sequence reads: CASSLGQANNEQFF. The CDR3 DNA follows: TGTGCCAGCAGTTTGGGACAGGCTAACAATGAGCAGTTCTTC.

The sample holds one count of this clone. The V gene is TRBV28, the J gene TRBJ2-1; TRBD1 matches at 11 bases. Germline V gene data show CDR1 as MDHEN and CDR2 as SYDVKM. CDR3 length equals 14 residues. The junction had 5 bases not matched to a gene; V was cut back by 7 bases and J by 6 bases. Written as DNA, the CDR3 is TGTGCCAGCACCCGGGACAGGGGGATCAATGAGCAGTTCTTC. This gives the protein CASTRDRGINEQFF.

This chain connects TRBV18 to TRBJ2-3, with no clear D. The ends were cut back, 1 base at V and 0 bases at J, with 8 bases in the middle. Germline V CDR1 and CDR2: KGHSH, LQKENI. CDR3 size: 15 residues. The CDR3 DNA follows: TGTGCCAGCTCACCACTCCAGGAGAGCACAGATACGCAGTATTTT. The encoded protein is CASSPLQESTDTQYF.

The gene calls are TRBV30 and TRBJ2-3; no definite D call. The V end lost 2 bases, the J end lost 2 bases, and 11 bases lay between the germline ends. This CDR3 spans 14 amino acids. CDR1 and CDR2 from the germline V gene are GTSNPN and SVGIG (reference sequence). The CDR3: CAWSRASPTDTQYF. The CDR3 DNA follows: TGTGCCTGGAGTAGGGCCAGCCCCACAGATACGCAGTATTTT.

The CDR3 sequence: CASSPGGFNDEQYF. The CDR3 nucleotides read TGTGCCAGCTCCCCAGGGGGCTTCAACGACGAGCAGTACTTC. The rearrangement joins TRBV18 to TRBJ2-7, with 8 bases lining up with TRBD1. The CDR3 is 14 residues long. The germline V gene encodes CDR1 KGHSH and CDR2 LQKENI. V trimming: 6 bases; J trimming: 5 bases; junction bases outside the gene matches: 9.

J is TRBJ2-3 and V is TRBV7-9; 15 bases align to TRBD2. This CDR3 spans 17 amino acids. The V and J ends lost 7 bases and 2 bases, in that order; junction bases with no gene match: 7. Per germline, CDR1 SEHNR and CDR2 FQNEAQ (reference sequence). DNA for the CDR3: TGTGCCAGCACCTCGGGACTAGCGGGGGGATACACAGATACGCAGTATTTT. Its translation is CASTSGLAGGYTDTQYF.

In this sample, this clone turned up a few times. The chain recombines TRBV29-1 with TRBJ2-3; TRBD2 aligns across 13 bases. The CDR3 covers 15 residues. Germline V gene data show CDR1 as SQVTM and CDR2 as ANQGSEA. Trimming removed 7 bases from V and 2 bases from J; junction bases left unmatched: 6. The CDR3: CSALGTSGTTDTQYF. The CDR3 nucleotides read TGCAGCGCCCTCGGGACTAGCGGGACCACAGATACGCAGTATTTT.

The CDR3 DNA reads TGTGCCTGGAGTAAACCTCCGGACTATGGCTACACCTTC. Protein product: CAWSKPPDYGYTF. V usage is TRBV30 and J usage is TRBJ1-2; D not resolved. The CDR3 consists of 13 residues. Deletions cut 2 bases from V and 3 bases from J, with 10 bases between. Per the germline V gene, CDR1 is GTSNPN and CDR2 is SVGIG (reference sequence).

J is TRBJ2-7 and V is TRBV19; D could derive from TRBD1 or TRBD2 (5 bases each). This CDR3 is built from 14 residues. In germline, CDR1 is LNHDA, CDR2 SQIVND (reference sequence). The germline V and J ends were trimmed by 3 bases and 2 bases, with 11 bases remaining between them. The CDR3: CASSMRGWTYEQYF. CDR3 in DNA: TGTGCCAGTAGTATGAGGGGCTGGACCTACGAGCAGTACTTC.

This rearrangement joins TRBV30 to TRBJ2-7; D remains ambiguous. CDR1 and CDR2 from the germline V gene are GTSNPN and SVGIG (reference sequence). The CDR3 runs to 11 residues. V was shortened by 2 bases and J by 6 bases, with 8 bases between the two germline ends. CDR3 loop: CAWSTGSEQYF. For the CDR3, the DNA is TGTGCCTGGAGTACTGGGTCCGAGCAGTACTTC.

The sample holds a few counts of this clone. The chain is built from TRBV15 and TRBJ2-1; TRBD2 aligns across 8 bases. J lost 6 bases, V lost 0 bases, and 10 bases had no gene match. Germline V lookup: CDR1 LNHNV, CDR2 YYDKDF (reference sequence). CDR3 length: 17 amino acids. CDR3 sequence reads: CATSRDYGAGERNEQFF. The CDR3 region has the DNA TGTGCCACCAGCAGAGATTATGGAGCGGGAGAGCGCAATGAGCAGTTCTTC. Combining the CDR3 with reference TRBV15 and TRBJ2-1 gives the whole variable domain DAMVIQNPRYQVTQFGKPVTLSCSQTLNHNVMYWYQQKSSQAPKLLFHYYDKDFNNEADTPDNFQSRRPNTSFCFLDIRSPGLGDTAMYLCATSRDYGAGERNEQFFGPGTRLTVL.

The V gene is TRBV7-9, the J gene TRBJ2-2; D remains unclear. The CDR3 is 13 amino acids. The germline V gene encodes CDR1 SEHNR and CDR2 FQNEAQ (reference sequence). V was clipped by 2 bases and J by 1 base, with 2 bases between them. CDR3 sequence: CASSLKNTGELFF. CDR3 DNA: TGTGCCAGCAGCTTAAAGAACACCGGGGAGCTGTTTTTT.

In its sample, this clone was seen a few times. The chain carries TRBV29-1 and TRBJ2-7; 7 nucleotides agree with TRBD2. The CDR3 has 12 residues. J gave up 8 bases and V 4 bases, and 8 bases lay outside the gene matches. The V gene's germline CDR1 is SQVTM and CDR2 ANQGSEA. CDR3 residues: CSVVAGEGQQYF. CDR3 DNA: TGCAGCGTTGTCGCGGGAGAGGGCCAGCAGTACTTC.

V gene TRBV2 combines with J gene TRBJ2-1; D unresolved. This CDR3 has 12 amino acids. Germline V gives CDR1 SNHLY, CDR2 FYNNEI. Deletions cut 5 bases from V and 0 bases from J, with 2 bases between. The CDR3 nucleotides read TGTGCCAGCAGTATCTCCTACAATGAGCAGTTCTTC. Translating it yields CASSISYNEQFF.

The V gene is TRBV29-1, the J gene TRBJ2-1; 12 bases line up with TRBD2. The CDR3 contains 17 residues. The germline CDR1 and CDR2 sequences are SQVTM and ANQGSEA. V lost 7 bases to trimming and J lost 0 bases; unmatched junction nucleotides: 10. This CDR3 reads CSAEGTSGPSSYNEQFF. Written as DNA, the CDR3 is TGCAGCGCCGAGGGGACTAGCGGGCCGAGCTCCTACAATGAGCAGTTCTTC.

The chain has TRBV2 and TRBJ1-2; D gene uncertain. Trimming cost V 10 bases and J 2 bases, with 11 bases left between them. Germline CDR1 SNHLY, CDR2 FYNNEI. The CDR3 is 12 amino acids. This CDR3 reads CANLIGNYGYTF. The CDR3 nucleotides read TGTGCCAATCTTATAGGGAACTATGGCTACACCTTC.

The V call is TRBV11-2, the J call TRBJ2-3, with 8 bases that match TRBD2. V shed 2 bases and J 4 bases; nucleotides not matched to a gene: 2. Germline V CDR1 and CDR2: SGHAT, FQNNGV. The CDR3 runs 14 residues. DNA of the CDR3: TGTGCCAGCAGCTTACCGGGAGGGTCAGATACGCAGTATTTT. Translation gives CASSLPGGSDTQYF.

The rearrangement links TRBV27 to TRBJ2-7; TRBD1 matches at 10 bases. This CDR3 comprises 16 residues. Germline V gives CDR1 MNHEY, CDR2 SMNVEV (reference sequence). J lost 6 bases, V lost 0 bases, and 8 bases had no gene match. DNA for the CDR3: TGTGCCAGCAGTTTATCGACCGGGACAGGGGTCTCCGAGCAGTACTTC. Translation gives CASSLSTGTGVSEQYF.

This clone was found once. The CDR3 coding sequence is TGTGCCAGCAGTGGCAGGGAAAACATTCAGTACTTC. Amino acid sequence: CASSGRENIQYF. The rearrangement joins TRBV2 to TRBJ2-4, with D perhaps matching TRBD1 (5 bases). Trimming stripped 4 bases from V and 5 bases from J, with 6 bases between. This CDR3 has 12 residues. CDR1 is SNHLY and CDR2 is FYNNEI in the germline V gene. Filled out from reference TRBV2 and TRBJ2-4, the complete variable domain reads EPEVTQTPSHQVTQMGQEVILRCVPISNHLYFYWYRQILGQKVEFLVSFYNNEISEKSEIFDDQFSVERPDGSNFTLKIRSTKLEDSAMYFCASSGRENIQYFGAGTRLSVL.

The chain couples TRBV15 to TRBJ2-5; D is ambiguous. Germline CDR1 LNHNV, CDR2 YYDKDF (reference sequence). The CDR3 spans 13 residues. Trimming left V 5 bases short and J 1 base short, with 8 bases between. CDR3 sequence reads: CATSYDPQETQYF. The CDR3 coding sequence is TGTGCCACCAGCTACGACCCCCAAGAGACCCAGTACTTC.

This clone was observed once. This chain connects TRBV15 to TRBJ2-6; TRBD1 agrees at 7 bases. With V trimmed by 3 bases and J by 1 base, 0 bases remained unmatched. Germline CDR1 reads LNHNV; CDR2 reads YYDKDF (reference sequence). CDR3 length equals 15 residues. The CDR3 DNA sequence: TGTGCCACCAGCAGGGACAGGTCTGGGGCCAACGTCCTGACTTTC. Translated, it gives CATSRDRSGANVLTF.

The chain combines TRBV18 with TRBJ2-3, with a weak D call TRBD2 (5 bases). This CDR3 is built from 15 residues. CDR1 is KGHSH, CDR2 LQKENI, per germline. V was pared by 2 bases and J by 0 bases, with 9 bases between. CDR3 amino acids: CASSPTRSSTDTQYF. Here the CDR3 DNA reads TGTGCCAGCTCACCAACTAGATCTAGCACAGATACGCAGTATTTT.

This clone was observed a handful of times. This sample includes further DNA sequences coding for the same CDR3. DNA of the CDR3: TGTGCCTGGAGTGTCAGCCCCTACGAGCAGTACTTC. Translated: CAWSVSPYEQYF. The rearrangement uses TRBV30 and TRBJ2-7; no definite D call. Germline-derived CDR1 and CDR2 are GTSNPN and SVGIG (reference sequence). Trimming took off 0 bases at V and 2 bases at J, with 5 bases between the two ends. The CDR3 spans 12 residues.

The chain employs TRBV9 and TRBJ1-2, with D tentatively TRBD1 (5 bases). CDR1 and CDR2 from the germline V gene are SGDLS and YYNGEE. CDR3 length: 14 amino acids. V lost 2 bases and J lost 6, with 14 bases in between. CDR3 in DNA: TGTGCCAGCAGCGTTGGCAGGGAGGATGATGGCTACACCTTC. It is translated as CASSVGREDDGYTF.

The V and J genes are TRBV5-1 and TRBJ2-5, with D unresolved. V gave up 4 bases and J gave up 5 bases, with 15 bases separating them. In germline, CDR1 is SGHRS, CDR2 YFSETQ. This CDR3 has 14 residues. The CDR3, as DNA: TGCGCCAGCAGCACCGGGTTACCAACTGAGACCCAGTACTTC. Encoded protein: CASSTGLPTETQYF.

The CDR3 DNA reads as TGTGCCAGCAGCCTGCCGGGACTAACCCCAGAGACCCAGTACTTC. Translating it yields CASSLPGLTPETQYF. The chain has TRBV5-4 and TRBJ2-5, with 7 bases aligning to TRBD2. Germline V lookup: CDR1 SGHNT, CDR2 YYREEE (reference sequence). J was trimmed by 4 bases and V by 4 bases; bases with no gene match: 10. The CDR3 contains 15 residues.

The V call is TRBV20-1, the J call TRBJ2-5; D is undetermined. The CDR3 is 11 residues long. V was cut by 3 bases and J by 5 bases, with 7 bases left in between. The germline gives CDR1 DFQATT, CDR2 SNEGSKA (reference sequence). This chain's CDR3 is CSASAQETQYF. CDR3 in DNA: TGCAGTGCTAGTGCCCAGGAGACCCAGTACTTC.

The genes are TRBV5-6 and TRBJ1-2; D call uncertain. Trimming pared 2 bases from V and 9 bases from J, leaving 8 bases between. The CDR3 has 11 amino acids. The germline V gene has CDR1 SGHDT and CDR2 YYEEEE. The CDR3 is CASSFGFRYTF. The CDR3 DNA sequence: TGTGCCAGCAGCTTTGGGTTTCGCTACACCTTC.

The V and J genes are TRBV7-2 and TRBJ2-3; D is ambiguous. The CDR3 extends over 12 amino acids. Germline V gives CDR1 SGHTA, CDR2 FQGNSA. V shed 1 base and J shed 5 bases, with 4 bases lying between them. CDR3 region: CASSLDRDTQYF. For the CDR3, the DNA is TGTGCCAGCAGCTTAGACCGAGATACGCAGTATTTT.

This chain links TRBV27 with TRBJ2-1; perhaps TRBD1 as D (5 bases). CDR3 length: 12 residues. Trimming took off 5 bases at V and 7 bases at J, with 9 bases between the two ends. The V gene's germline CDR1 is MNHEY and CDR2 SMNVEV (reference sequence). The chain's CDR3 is CASSATVNEQFF. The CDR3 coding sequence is TGTGCCAGCAGTGCGACAGTAAATGAGCAGTTCTTC.